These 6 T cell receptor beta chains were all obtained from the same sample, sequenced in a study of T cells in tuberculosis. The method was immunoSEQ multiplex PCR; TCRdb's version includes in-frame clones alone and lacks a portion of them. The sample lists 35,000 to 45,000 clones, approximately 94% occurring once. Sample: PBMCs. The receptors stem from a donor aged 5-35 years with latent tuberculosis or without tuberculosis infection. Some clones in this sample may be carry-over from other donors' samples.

CDR3 bases: TGTGCCAGCAGGCAGGCTGGGGCCAACGTCCTGACTTTC. This sequence encodes CASRQAGANVLTF. This chain links TRBV14 with TRBJ2-6; D call uncertain. Germline CDR1 and CDR2: SGHDN and FVKESK. CDR3 length: 13 amino acids. Trimming removed 6 bases from V and 2 bases from J, with 5 bases in between.

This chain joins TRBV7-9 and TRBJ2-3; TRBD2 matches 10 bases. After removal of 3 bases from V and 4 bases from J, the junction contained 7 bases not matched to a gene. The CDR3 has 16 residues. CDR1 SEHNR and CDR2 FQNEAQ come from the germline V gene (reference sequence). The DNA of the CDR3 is TGTGCCAGCAGCTTCCCAGCGGGGGGGTATGCAGATACGCAGTATTTT. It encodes CASSFPAGGYADTQYF.

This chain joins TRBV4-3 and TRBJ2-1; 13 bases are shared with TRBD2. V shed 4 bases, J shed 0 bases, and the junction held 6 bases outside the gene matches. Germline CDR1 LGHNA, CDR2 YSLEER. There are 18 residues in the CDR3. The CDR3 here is CASSRGTSGAYSYNEQFF. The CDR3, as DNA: TGCGCCAGCAGCCGCGGGACTAGCGGGGCATACTCCTACAATGAGCAGTTCTTC.

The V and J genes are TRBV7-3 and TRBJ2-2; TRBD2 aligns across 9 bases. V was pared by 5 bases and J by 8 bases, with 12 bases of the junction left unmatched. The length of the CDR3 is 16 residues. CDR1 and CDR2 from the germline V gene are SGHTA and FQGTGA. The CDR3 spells CASSPGASGAYGELFF. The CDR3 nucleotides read TGTGCCAGCAGCCCGGGGGCTAGCGGGGCCTATGGGGAGCTGTTTTTT.

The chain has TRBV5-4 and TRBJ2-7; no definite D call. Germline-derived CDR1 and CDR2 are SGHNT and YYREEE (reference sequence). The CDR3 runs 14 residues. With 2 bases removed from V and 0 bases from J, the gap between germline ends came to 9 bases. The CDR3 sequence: CASSFGSSSYEQYF. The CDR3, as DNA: TGTGCCAGCAGCTTCGGGTCTAGCTCCTACGAGCAGTACTTC.

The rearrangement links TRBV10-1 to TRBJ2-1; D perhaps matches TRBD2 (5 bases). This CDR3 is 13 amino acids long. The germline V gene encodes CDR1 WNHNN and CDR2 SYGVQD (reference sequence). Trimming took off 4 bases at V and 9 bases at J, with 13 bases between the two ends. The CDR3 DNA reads TGCGCCAGCAGTGTTCTAGCTTTGGGTGAGCAGTTCTTC. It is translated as CASSVLALGEQFF.